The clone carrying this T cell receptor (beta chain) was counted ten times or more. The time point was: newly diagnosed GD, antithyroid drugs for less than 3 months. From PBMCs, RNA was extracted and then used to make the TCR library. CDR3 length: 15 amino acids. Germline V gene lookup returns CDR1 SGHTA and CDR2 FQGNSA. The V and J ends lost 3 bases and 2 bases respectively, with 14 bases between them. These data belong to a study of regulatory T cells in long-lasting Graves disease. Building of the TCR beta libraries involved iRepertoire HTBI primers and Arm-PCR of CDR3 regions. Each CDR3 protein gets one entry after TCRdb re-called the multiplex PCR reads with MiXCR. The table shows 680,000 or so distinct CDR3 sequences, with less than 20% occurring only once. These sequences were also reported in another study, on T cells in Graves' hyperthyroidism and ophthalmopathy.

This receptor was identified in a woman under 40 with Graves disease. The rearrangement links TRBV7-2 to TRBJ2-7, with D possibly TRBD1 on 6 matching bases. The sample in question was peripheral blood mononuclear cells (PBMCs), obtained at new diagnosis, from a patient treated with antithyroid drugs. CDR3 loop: CASSLSGAAAYEQYF. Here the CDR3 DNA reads TGTGCCAGCAGCTTGTCAGGGGCAGCCGCCTACGAGCAGTACTTC. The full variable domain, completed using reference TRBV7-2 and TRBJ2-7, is GAGVSQSPSNKVTEKGKDVELRCDPISGHTALYWYRQSLGQGLEFLIYFQGNSAPDKSGLPSDRFSAERTGGSVSTLTIQRTQQEDSAVYLCASSLSGAAAYEQYFGPGTRLTVT.